A single sample gave rise to the 15 T cell receptor beta chains below, sequenced in a study of blood T cells in healthy people across ages. Primed by a sample-barcoded 5' primer and a J-beta primer mix, a second PCR proceeded for about 6 to 11 cycles. TCRdb passed the 5' RACE reads through MiXCR, listing each CDR3 protein once. The sample has about 1.5 million distinct CDR3 sequences; approximately 39% are singletons. Sample: blood. These receptors all come from a woman aged 18 to 35 in good health.

The rearrangement uses TRBV29-1 and TRBJ2-1; tentative D call: TRBD2 (7 bases). The J call is in doubt because the DNA end fits TRBJ2-7 better. This CDR3 contains 15 residues. Looked up from germline, CDR1 is SQVTM and CDR2 is ANQGSEA. CDR3 loop: CSVDPPRGDYNEQYF. CDR3 DNA sequence: TGCAGCGTTGACCCTCCAAGGGGGGACTACAATGAGCAGTACTTC.

V usage is TRBV6-4 and J usage is TRBJ1-2; tentatively, D is TRBD1 (6 bases). The CDR3 is 14 amino acids. The V and J ends lost 3 bases and 8 bases respectively, with 16 bases between them. Germline CDR1 MRHNA, CDR2 SNTAGT. The CDR3 loop reads CASSESGGVTGYTF. For the CDR3, the DNA is TGTGCCAGCAGTGAGTCCGGGGGCGTGACGGGCTACACCTTC.

The V and J genes are TRBV6-5 and TRBJ1-1, with a tentative D call TRBD1 (5 bases). With 8 bases removed from V and 0 bases from J, the gap between germline ends came to 13 bases. The CDR3 has 14 amino acids. The germline CDR1 and CDR2 sequences are MNHEY and SVGAGI. The CDR3 DNA reads as TGTGCCAGCGAGGGACGCCAAATGAACACTGAAGCTTTCTTT. Translated, it gives CASEGRQMNTEAFF.

The rearrangement uses TRBV6-5 and TRBJ2-7, with D tentatively TRBD2 (5 bases). Trimming took off 11 bases at V and 2 bases at J, with 13 bases between the two ends. CDR1 and CDR2 from the germline V gene are MNHEY and SVGAGI. This CDR3 is 12 amino acids long. Here the CDR3 DNA reads TGTGCCGGCGGGCAGGACCCCTACGAGCAGTACTTC. Translating it yields CAGGQDPYEQYF.

The rearrangement links TRBV20-1 to TRBJ2-3; 9 nucleotides line up with TRBD1. J lost 3 bases, V lost 5 bases, and 9 bases had no gene match. This CDR3 has 15 residues. The V gene's germline CDR1 is DFQATT and CDR2 SNEGSKA (reference sequence). CDR3 loop: CSAHNRGRLTDTQYF. The CDR3 nucleotides are TGCAGTGCTCACAACAGGGGGCGGTTGACAGATACGCAGTATTTT.

In its sample, this clonotype was seen many times. This chain connects TRBV6-5 to TRBJ2-3; D is unresolved. This CDR3 spans 13 amino acids. V was pared by 5 bases and J by 6 bases, with 12 bases between. In germline, CDR1 is MNHEY, CDR2 SVGAGI. The CDR3: CASSIPQADTQYF. The CDR3 DNA is TGTGCCAGCAGTATTCCCCAGGCGGATACGCAGTATTTT.

This clonotype turned up a few times. This sequence joins TRBV10-3 and TRBJ2-7, with 8 bases identical to TRBD1. The CDR3 runs 15 residues. V shed 6 bases, J shed 4 bases, and the junction held 11 bases outside the gene matches. Germline assignment: CDR1 ENHRY and CDR2 SYGVKD. The CDR3 region is CAISPSSTGEYEQYF. The CDR3 region has the DNA TGTGCCATCAGCCCCTCTTCGACAGGGGAGTACGAGCAGTACTTC.

This clonotype was seen at least ten times. This rearrangement joins TRBV7-2 to TRBJ1-2; D not resolved. This CDR3 is built from 13 residues. With 5 bases removed from V and 3 bases from J, the gap between germline ends came to 10 bases. Germline V gene lookup returns CDR1 SGHTA and CDR2 FQGNSA. The CDR3 nucleotides read TGTGCCAGCAGCCCGGTTGGCGACTATGGCTACACCTTC. Amino acid sequence: CASSPVGDYGYTF.

There are a few counts of this clonotype. V is TRBV18 and J is TRBJ2-5; D perhaps matches TRBD2 (5 bases). The tail of the sequence fits TRBJ2-7 better, so the J call may be wrong. The CDR3 consists of 19 residues. The germline CDR1 and CDR2 sequences are KGHSH and LQKENI. CDR3 DNA sequence: TGTGCCAGCTCACCCAGAGAGTTTGGACCCCGAGGGTACACTTACGAGCAGTACTTC. Translated: CASSPREFGPRGYTYEQYF.

This chain's CDR3 is CASSQGIEDTQYF. The CDR3 DNA reads as TGTGCCAGCTCACAGGGGATTGAAGATACGCAGTATTTT. V is TRBV18 and J is TRBJ2-3; weak D call: TRBD1 (5 bases). CDR1 is KGHSH, CDR2 LQKENI, per germline. The V end lost 4 bases, the J end lost 5 bases, and 10 bases lay between the germline ends. The CDR3 covers 13 residues.

This clonotype is a singleton in its sample. This sequence joins TRBV6-2 or TRBV6-3 and TRBJ2-4; TRBD2 matches at 14 bases. Trimming removed 6 bases from V and 8 bases from J; junction bases left unmatched: 6. The CDR3 spans 15 residues. From germline, CDR1 is MNHEY and CDR2 SVGEGT. This CDR3 reads CASSRLAGGPYIQYF. CDR3 coding DNA: TGTGCCAGCAGCAGACTAGCGGGGGGGCCATACATTCAGTACTTC.

Only a few counts were recorded for this clonotype. The V gene is TRBV12-3 or TRBV12-4, the J gene TRBJ1-4; no clear D gene. The CDR3 has 15 amino acids. V lost 2 bases and J lost 0, with 7 bases in between. The CDR3 DNA reads TGTGCCAGCAGTTTAAATGATGCAACTAATGAAAAACTGTTTTTT. Translated, it gives CASSLNDATNEKLFF.

This clonotype was counted only a few times. This chain connects TRBV5-1 to TRBJ2-1; TRBD2 matches 14 bases. The V gene end was trimmed by 0 bases and the J gene end by 9 bases; junction bases not matched to a gene: 11. Germline assignment: CDR1 SGHRS and CDR2 YFSETQ. This CDR3 contains 18 residues. The CDR3 region has the DNA TGCGCCAGCAGCTTGGTAGCAAGGACTAGCGGGGGGCGGGGTGAGCAGTTCTTC. Its translation: CASSLVARTSGGRGEQFF.

The V and J genes are TRBV6-6 and TRBJ2-1; TRBD1 matches at 7 bases. There are 15 residues in the CDR3. Germline CDR1 reads MNHNY; CDR2 reads SVGAGI (reference sequence). J was trimmed by 7 bases and V by 5 bases; bases with no gene match: 11. The CDR3 reads CASSPGTAKGNEQFF. The CDR3 nucleotides read TGTGCCAGCAGTCCCGGGACAGCCAAGGGGAATGAGCAGTTCTTC.

This clonotype was seen more than once but under ten times. This rearrangement joins TRBV14 to TRBJ1-2, with unresolved D. Germline loops: CDR1 SGHDN, CDR2 FVKESK. The CDR3 is 14 residues long. V lost 0 bases, J lost 8 bases, and 13 bases lay in between. The DNA of the CDR3 is TGTGCCAGCAGCCAAGAGAATCGGGAGGGAGGCTACACCTTC. Translated: CASSQENREGGYTF. Variable domain in full (rest from reference TRBV14 and TRBJ1-2): EAGVTQFPSHSVIEKGQTVTLRCDPISGHDNLYWYRRVMGKEIKFLLHFVKESKQDESGMPNNRFLAERTGGTYSTLKVQPAELEDSGVYFCASSQENREGGYTFGSGTRLTVV.